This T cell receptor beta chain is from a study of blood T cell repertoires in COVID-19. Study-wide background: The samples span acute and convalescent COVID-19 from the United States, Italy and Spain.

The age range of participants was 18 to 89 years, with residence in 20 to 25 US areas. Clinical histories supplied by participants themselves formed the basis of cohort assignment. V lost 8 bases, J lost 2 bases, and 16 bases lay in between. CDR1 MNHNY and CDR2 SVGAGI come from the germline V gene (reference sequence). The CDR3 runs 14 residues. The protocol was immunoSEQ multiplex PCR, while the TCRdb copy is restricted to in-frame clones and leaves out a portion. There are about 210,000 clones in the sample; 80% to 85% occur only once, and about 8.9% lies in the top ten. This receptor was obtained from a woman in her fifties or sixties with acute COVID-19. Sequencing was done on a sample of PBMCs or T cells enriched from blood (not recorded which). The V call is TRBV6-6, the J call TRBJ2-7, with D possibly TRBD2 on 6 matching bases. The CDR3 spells CASQAGTPTYEQYF. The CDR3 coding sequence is TGTGCCAGCCAGGCCGGGACTCCCACCTACGAGCAGTACTTC.